The 18 T cell receptor beta chains below come from one sample, sequenced in a study of beta chain features in type 1 diabetes. Expressed TCRB transcripts got sequenced, as all isolated RNA was reverse transcribed. Assay used: immunoSEQ multiplex PCR; TCRdb lists only in-frame clones, some missing. Among 860,000 or so clones listed, 17% were seen once. Sequenced input: naive CD4+ T cells from blood. The receptors originated from a woman under 30 in good health.

The chain has TRBV2 and TRBJ2-7, with D perhaps matching TRBD1 (5 bases). The V end was cut by 2 bases, the J end by 2 bases, with 10 bases between. Germline CDR1 and CDR2: SNHLY and FYNNEI. The CDR3 totals 14 residues. This CDR3 reads CASSEQGFAYEQYF. The CDR3 nucleotides are TGTGCCAGCAGTGAACAGGGCTTTGCCTACGAGCAGTACTTC. The complete variable domain, with remaining parts taken from reference TRBV2 and TRBJ2-7, reads EPEVTQTPSHQVTQMGQEVILRCVPISNHLYFYWYRQILGQKVEFLVSFYNNEISEKSEIFDDQFSVERPDGSNFTLKIRSTKLEDSAMYFCASSEQGFAYEQYFGPGTRLTVT.

The V gene is TRBV7-9, the J gene TRBJ2-5, with 8 bases aligning to TRBD1. The closer fit of TRBJ2-7 to the DNA end suggests the J call may be wrong. The germline CDR1 and CDR2 sequences are SEHNR and FQNEAQ (reference sequence). CDR3 length: 17 residues. For the CDR3, the DNA is TGTGCCAGCAGCTCACCCCAGGGATTGACAGGGGCCCTCGAGCAGTACTTC. Translated: CASSSPQGLTGALEQYF.

The chain uses TRBV19 and TRBJ2-3, with a weak D call TRBD2 (5 bases). Germline CDR1 is LNHDA and CDR2 is SQIVND (reference sequence). This CDR3 has 16 amino acids. Between the trimmed V and J ends, which lost 3 bases and 6 bases, there was a span of 19 bases. In DNA form, the CDR3 reads TGTGCCAGTAGTATGGGAAGCTTGCCGTCGGGGGATACGCAGTATTTT. It translates to CASSMGSLPSGDTQYF.

V gene TRBV28 combines with J gene TRBJ2-7, with TRBD1 matching 9 bases. In germline, CDR1 is MDHEN, CDR2 SYDVKM. Trimming at V came to 7 bases and at J to 1 base, leaving 14 bases not matched to a gene. CDR3 size: 17 residues. The CDR3: CASTNPGQGQQSYEQYF. The CDR3 region has the DNA TGTGCCAGCACAAACCCGGGACAGGGCCAACAATCCTACGAGCAGTACTTC.

This clone was recorded a few times. J is TRBJ2-3 and V is TRBV11-2; 8 nucleotides agree with TRBD2. With V trimmed by 3 bases and J by 4 bases, 0 bases remained unmatched. Germline V lookup: CDR1 SGHAT, CDR2 FQNNGV. This CDR3 has 13 amino acids. The CDR3 DNA follows: TGTGCCAGCAGCTTTAGCGGGGCAGATACGCAGTATTTT. It specifies CASSFSGADTQYF.

In its sample, this clone was seen once. V is TRBV10-3 and J is TRBJ2-7, with unresolved D. V gave up 6 bases and J gave up 0 bases, with 9 bases separating them. The CDR3 covers 13 residues. The germline V gene encodes CDR1 ENHRY and CDR2 SYGVKD. The DNA of the CDR3 is TGTGCCATCAGGTCCAGCGACTCCTACGAGCAGTACTTC. Translating it yields CAIRSSDSYEQYF.

The rearrangement links TRBV13 to TRBJ2-7; a possible D gene is TRBD1 (6 bases). V was pared by 0 bases and J by 4 bases, with 19 bases between. The CDR3 contains 17 residues. Germline lookup yields CDR1 PRHDT and CDR2 FYEKMQ (reference sequence). The CDR3 loop reads CASSLGLIGQNYYEQYF. CDR3 in DNA: TGTGCCAGCAGCTTAGGGCTTATAGGACAGAACTATTACGAGCAGTACTTC.

A few counts support this clone. CDR3 bases: TGCAGCGTTGTCGGAGTAAGGGTATCCACAGATACGCAGTATTTT. Amino acids: CSVVGVRVSTDTQYF. The V gene is TRBV29-1, the J gene TRBJ2-3; D remains unclear. The CDR3 contains 15 residues. Germline loops: CDR1 SQVTM, CDR2 ANQGSEA. Trimming removed 4 bases from V and 2 bases from J, with 16 bases in between.

The sample holds a few counts of this clone. The rearrangement uses TRBV18 and TRBJ2-3; the match to TRBD1 covers 7 bases. Per the germline V gene, CDR1 is KGHSH and CDR2 is LQKENI. Trimming at V came to 5 bases and at J to 4 bases, leaving 9 bases not matched to a gene. CDR3 length: 15 amino acids. The CDR3 loop reads CASSSRQGWSDTQYF. The CDR3 DNA sequence: TGTGCCAGCTCATCAAGACAGGGATGGTCAGATACGCAGTATTTT.

This clone has only a few counts. Other DNA sequences of this sample code for an identical CDR3. The chain is built from TRBV7-2 and TRBJ1-1; no definite D call. V shed 5 bases and J shed 0 bases, with 4 bases lying between them. This CDR3 spans 12 amino acids. The germline V gene has CDR1 SGHTA and CDR2 FQGNSA. This chain's CDR3 is CASSLMNTEAFF. In nucleotides, the CDR3 is TGTGCCAGCAGCCTCATGAACACTGAAGCTTTCTTT.

This chain links TRBV6-5 with TRBJ2-7; TRBD1 matches at 8 bases. This CDR3 spans 16 amino acids. Looked up from germline, CDR1 is MNHEY and CDR2 is SVGAGI. The ends lost 2 bases at V and 4 bases at J; junction bases unmatched: 10. CDR3 amino acids: CASSYPARQGTYEQYF. The DNA for the CDR3 is TGTGCCAGCAGTTACCCCGCCCGACAGGGGACGTACGAGCAGTACTTC.

The table lists this clone with a few counts. V and J are TRBV18 and TRBJ2-4; 12 nucleotides line up with TRBD1. V trimming: 3 bases; J trimming: 6 bases; junction bases outside the gene matches: 3. There are 15 residues in the CDR3. CDR1 KGHSH and CDR2 LQKENI come from the germline V gene. The CDR3 reads CASSPPGQGANIQYF. The CDR3 region has the DNA TGTGCCAGCTCACCCCCGGGACAGGGGGCAAACATTCAGTACTTC.

J is TRBJ2-3 and V is TRBV18; D is unclear. Deletions cut 3 bases from V and 2 bases from J, with 15 bases between. CDR1 and CDR2 from the germline V gene are KGHSH and LQKENI. This CDR3 comprises 16 residues. The CDR3 sequence: CASSPKAMKSTDTQYF. The CDR3 DNA reads as TGTGCCAGCTCACCCAAGGCCATGAAGTCCACAGATACGCAGTATTTT.

V usage is TRBV7-2 and J usage is TRBJ1-5; 7 bases are a match to TRBD1. CDR3 length equals 16 residues. Losses at the gene ends were 5 bases for V and 9 bases for J; bases not matched to a gene: 16. Per the germline V gene, CDR1 is SGHTA and CDR2 is FQGNSA. This CDR3 is CASSPWASAGGRPQHF. CDR3 nucleotide sequence: TGTGCCAGCAGCCCCTGGGCATCGGCAGGGGGGAGGCCCCAGCATTTT.

This clone was detected a few times. This chain joins TRBV7-2 and TRBJ2-2; D gene uncertain. The V gene lost 3 bases and the J gene lost 0 bases, with 8 bases spanning the gap. The CDR3 covers 15 residues. The V gene's germline CDR1 is SGHTA and CDR2 FQGNSA. The CDR3, as DNA: TGTGCCAGCAGCTTGGGCGAAACGAACACCGGGGAGCTGTTTTTT. Its protein is CASSLGETNTGELFF.

This clone was counted a few times. The chain combines TRBV5-4 with TRBJ2-7; D not resolved. CDR1 is SGHNT, CDR2 YYREEE, per germline (reference sequence). CDR3 length equals 11 residues. Trimming pared 4 bases from V and 7 bases from J, leaving 9 bases between. In nucleotides, the CDR3 is TGTGCCAGCAGCCCCAAACTTGAGCAGTACTTC. Amino acids: CASSPKLEQYF.

The table lists this clone with a few counts. The same CDR3 arises from other DNA sequences in this sample as well. The chain is built from TRBV7-2 and TRBJ2-7; D unresolved. CDR1 and CDR2 (germline): SGHTA, FQGNSA. V gave up 1 base and J gave up 4 bases, with 11 bases separating them. The CDR3 runs 14 residues. The CDR3 region has the DNA TGTGCCAGCAGCTTAGGGGGATCGGCATACGAGCAGTACTTC. It codes for CASSLGGSAYEQYF.

This clone turned up a few times. Other DNA sequences from this sample encode an identical CDR3 as well. The rearrangement links TRBV7-2 to TRBJ2-6; D is ambiguous. Germline V gives CDR1 SGHTA, CDR2 FQGNSA. V shed 6 bases and J shed 0 bases, with 3 bases lying between them. The CDR3 sequence is 13 residues long. CDR3 bases: TGTGCCAGCAGGGTCTCTGGGGCCAACGTCCTGACTTTC. It is translated as CASRVSGANVLTF.